This TCR beta chain was recovered during a study of T cells in Graves' hyperthyroidism and ophthalmopathy. No progression to ophthalmopathy during 18 months of follow-up defined stable disease. Clinical symptoms, serum thyroxine and TRAb, thyroid ultrasound and orbital computed tomography were used for the diagnoses. Each 10 ml fresh peripheral blood draw supplied the PBMCs. Ten or more counts support this clonotype. Its antigen is as yet unknown. Amplification targeted TCR beta CDR3 regions from RNA transcripts. HTBI primers were used for first-round RT-PCR of the TCR CDR3. TCRdb re-derived calls from the multiplex PCR reads in MiXCR, one entry per CDR3 protein. The data show some 300,000 distinct CDR3 sequences, around 16% seen once. Study-wide results and limits: Blood also showed most of the thyroid clonotypes that were expanded above 0.001.

The CDR3 consists of 14 residues. V shed 3 bases and J 3 bases; nucleotides not matched to a gene: 1. Germline V CDR1 and CDR2: KGHSH, LQKENI. The chain is built from TRBV18 and TRBJ1-4; TRBD1 aligns across 7 bases. Source material: blood. This TCR derives from a man aged 25 to 40 with Graves' hyperthyroidism. CDR3 DNA: TGTGCCAGCTCACCGGACAGGTCTAATGAAAAACTGTTTTTT. Amino acids: CASSPDRSNEKLFF. The entire variable domain, with the rest obtained from reference TRBV18 and TRBJ1-4, is as follows: NAGVMQNPRHLVRRRGQEARLRCSPMKGHSHVYWYRQLPEEGLKFMVYLQKENIIDESGMPKERFSAEFPKEGPSILRIQQVVRGDSAAYFCASSPDRSNEKLFFGSGTQLSVL.